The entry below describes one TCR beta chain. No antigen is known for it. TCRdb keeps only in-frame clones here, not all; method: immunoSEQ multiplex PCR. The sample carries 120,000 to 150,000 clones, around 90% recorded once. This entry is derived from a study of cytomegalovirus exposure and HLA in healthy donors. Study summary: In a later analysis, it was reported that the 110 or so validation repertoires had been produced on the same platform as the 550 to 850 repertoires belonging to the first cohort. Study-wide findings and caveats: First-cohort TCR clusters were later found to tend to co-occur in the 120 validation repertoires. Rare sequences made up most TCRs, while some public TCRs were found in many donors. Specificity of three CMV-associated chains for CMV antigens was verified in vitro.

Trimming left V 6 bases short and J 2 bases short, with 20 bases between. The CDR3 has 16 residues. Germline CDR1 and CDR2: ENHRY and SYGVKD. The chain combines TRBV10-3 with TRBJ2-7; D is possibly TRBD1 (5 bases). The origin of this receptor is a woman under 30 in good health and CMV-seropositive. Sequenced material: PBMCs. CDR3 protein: CAIRSGGAHRTYEQYF. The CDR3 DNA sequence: TGTGCCATCAGGTCGGGTGGGGCGCACCGAACCTACGAGCAGTACTTC.